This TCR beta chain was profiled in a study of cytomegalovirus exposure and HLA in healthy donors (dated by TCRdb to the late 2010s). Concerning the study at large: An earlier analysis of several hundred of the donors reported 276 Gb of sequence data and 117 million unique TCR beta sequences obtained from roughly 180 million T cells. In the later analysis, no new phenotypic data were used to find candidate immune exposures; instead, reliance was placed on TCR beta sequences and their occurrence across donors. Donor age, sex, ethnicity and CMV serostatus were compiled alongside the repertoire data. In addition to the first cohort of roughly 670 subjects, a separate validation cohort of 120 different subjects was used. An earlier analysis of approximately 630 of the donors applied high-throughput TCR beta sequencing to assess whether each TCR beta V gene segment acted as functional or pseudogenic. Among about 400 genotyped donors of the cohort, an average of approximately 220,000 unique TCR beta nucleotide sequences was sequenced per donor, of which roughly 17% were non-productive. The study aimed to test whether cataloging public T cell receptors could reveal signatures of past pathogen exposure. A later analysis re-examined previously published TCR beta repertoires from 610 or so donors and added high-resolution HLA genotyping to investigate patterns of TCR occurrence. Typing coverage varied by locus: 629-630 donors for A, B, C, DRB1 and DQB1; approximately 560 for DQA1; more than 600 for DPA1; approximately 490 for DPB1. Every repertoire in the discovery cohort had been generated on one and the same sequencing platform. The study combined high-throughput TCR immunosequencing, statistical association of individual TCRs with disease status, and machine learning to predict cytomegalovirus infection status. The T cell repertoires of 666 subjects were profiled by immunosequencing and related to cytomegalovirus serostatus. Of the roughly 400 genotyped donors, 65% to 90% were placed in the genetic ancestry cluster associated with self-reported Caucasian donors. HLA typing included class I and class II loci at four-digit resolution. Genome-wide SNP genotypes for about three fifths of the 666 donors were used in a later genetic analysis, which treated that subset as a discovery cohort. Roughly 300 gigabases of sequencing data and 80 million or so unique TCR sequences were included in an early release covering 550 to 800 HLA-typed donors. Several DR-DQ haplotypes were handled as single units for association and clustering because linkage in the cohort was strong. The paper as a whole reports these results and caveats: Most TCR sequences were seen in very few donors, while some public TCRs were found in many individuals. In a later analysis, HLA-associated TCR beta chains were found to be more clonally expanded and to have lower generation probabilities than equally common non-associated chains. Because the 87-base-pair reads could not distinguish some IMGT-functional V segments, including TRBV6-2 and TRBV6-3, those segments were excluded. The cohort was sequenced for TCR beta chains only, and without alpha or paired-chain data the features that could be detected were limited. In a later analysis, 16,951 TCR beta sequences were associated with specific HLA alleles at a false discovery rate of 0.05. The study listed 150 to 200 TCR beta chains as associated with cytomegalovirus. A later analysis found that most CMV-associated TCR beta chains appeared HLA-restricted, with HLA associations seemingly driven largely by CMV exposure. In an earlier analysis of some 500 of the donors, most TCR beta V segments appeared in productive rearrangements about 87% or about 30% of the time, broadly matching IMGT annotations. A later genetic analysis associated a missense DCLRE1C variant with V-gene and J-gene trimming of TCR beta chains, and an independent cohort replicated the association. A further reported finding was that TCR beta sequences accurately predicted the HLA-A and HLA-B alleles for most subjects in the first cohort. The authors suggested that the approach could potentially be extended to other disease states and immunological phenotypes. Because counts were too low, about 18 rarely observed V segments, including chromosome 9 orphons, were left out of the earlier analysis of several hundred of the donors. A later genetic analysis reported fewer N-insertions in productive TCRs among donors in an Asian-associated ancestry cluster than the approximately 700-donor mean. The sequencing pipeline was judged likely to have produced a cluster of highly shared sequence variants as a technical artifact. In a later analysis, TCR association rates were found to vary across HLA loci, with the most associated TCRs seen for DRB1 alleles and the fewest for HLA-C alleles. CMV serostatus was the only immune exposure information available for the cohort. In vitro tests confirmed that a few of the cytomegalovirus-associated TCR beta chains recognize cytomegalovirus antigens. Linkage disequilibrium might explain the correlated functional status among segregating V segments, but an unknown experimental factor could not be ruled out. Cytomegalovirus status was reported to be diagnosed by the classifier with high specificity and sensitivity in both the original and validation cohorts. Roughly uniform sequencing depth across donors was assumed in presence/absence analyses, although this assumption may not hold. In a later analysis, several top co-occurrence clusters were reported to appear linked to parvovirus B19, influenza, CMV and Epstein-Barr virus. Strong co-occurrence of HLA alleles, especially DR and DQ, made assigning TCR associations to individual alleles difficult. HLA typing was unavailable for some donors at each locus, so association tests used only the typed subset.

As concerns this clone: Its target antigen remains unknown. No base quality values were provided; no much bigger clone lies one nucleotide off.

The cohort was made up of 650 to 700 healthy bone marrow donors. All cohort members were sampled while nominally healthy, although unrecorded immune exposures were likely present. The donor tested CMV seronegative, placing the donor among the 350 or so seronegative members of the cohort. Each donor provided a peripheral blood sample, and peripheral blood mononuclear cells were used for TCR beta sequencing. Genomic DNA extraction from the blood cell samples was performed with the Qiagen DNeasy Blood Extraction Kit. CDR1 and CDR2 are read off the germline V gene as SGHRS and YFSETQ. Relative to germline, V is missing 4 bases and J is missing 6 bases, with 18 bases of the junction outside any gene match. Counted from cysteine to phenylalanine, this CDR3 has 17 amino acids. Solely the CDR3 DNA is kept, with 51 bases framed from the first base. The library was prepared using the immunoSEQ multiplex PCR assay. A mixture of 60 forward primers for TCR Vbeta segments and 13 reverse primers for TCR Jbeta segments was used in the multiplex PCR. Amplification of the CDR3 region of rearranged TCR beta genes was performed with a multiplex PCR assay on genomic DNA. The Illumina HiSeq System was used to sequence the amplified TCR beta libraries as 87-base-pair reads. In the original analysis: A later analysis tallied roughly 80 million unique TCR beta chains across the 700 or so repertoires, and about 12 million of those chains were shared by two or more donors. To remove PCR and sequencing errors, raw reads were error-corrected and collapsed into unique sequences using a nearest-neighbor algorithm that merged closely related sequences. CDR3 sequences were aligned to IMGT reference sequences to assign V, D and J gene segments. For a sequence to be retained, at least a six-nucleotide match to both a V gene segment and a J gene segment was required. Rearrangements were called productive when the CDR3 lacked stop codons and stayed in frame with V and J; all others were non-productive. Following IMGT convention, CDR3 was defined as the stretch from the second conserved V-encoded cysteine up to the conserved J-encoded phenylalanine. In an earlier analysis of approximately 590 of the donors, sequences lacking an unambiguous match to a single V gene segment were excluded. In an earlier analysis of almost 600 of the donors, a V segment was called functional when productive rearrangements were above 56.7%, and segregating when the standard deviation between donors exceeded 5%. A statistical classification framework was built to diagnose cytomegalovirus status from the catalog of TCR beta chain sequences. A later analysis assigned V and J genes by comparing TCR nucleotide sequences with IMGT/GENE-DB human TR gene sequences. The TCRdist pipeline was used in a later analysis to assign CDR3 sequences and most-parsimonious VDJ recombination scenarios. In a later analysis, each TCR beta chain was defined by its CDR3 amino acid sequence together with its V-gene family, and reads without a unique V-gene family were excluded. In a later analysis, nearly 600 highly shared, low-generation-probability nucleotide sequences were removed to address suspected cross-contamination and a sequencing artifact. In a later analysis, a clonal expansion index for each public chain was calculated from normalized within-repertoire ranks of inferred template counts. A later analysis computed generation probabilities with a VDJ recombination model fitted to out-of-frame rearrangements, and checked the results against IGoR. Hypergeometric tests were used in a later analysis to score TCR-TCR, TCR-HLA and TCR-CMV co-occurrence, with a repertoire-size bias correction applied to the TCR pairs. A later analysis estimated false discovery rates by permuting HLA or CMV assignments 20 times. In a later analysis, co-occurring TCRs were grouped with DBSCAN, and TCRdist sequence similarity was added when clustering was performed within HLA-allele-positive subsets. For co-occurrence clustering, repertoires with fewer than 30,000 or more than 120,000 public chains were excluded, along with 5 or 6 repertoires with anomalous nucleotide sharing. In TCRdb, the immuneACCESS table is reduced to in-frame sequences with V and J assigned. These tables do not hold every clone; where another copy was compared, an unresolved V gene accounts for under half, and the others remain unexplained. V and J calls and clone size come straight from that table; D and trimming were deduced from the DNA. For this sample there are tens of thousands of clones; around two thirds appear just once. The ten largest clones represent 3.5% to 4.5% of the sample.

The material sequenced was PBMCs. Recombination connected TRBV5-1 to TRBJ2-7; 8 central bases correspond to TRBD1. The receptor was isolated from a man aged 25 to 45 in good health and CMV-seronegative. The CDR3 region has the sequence CASSPDGQGRYYCEQYF. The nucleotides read TGCGCCAGCAGCCCCGACGGACAGGGAAGATACTACTGCGAGCAGTACTTC.